The clone carrying this T cell receptor beta chain was counted only a few times. These data originate in a study of T-cell reconstitution after alpha-beta-depleted transplantation in children. This sample's TCRbeta library carried unique molecular identifier barcodes. From the PCR reads, TCRdb called clonotypes with MiXCR, one entry per CDR3 protein. In the table there are about 610,000 distinct CDR3 sequences, 10% to 13% of which are singletons. Sequenced material: PBMCs from the stem cell graft donor, taken from the stem cell graft. This TCR was recovered from a human donor who donated a stem cell graft to a child with acute myeloid leukemia.

The CDR3 region has the DNA TGTGCCACTCGAGGGGGCTTCGATGAGCAGTTCTTC. Encoded protein: CATRGGFDEQFF. The rearrangement uses TRBV6-2 or TRBV6-3 and TRBJ2-1; 7 positions agree with TRBD1. The CDR3 is 12 amino acids. Per germline, CDR1 MNHEY and CDR2 SVGEGT. V gave up 10 bases and J gave up 8 bases; unmatched junction bases: 8.